Listed below are T cell receptor beta chains from one sample, sequenced in a study of early T cells in non-severe SARS-CoV-2 infection. In TCRdb, the 5' RACE reads were re-called with MiXCR into one record per CDR3 protein. This sample has 32,000 or so distinct CDR3 sequences; about 6% occur once, and the top ten carry approximately 4.6%. The sample was whole blood. All receptors derive from an adult who was a healthcare worker with PCR-confirmed SARS-CoV-2 infection or an uninfected control (not recorded which). Each CDR3 is given with its conserved first and last residue. A D gene is named only where the DNA matches it firmly. A clone size is listed for some rows: how often the clone was seen (once, few, many), or a class if it is expanded.

TRBV20-1,-,many,TRBJ1-6,CSAREYLNSPLHF,TGCAGTGCTAGAGAGTATCTAAATTCACCCCTCCACTTT
TRBV6-6,-,many,TRBJ2-7,CASSYPIGGRDPYEQYF,TGTGCCAGCAGTTACCCCATCGGGGGGCGCGACCCCTACGAGCAGTACTTC
TRBV28,-,many,TRBJ1-6,CASSLRGSASPLHF,TGTGCCAGCAGTTTGAGAGGGTCGGCTTCACCCCTCCACTTT
TRBV11-2,TRBD1,-,TRBJ2-5,CASSLGQGGETQYF,TGTGCCAGCAGCCTCGGACAGGGCGGAGAGACCCAGTACTTC
TRBV20-1,TRBD2,few,TRBJ2-5,CSCLAGGGETQYF,TGCAGTTGTCTAGCGGGAGGGGGTGAGACCCAGTACTTC
TRBV2,-,few,TRBJ2-2,CASRVGGNTGELFF,TGTGCCAGCAGGGTGGGCGGGAACACCGGGGAGCTGTTTTTT
TRBV28,-,-,TRBJ2-7,CASSLDPVVVGEQYF,TGTGCCAGCAGTTTAGATCCAGTGGTCGTGGGCGAGCAGTACTTC
TRBV7-8,TRBD1,many,TRBJ2-7,CASSLARTGPYEQYF,TGTGCCAGCAGCTTAGCGAGGACAGGGCCCTACGAGCAGTACTTC
TRBV4-1,-,-,TRBJ2-1,CASGSSLYNEQFF,TGCGCCAGCGGGAGTTCCCTGTACAATGAGCAGTTCTTC
TRBV5-1,-,many,TRBJ2-2,CASSLAGGKNGELFF,TGCGCCAGCAGCTTGGCGGGGGGCAAGAACGGGGAGCTGTTTTTT
TRBV28,TRBD1,-,TRBJ2-3,CASSFSGTVLDTQYF,TGTGCCAGCAGTTTCTCCGGGACAGTCTTAGATACGCAGTATTTT
TRBV7-6,-,few,TRBJ2-2,CASSLGQPNTGELFF,TGTGCCAGCAGCTTAGGACAGCCGAACACCGGGGAGCTGTTTTTT
TRBV28,-,many,TRBJ2-3,CASSGTSLGTDTQYF,TGTGCCAGCAGTGGGACTTCCTTGGGCACAGATACGCAGTATTTT
TRBV20-1,TRBD2,many,TRBJ2-1,CSARDGTSAYNEQFF,TGCAGTGCTAGAGATGGGACTAGCGCCTACAATGAGCAGTTCTTC
TRBV24-1,-,many,TRBJ1-2,CATSPGYNYGYTF,TGTGCCACCAGTCCAGGGTATAACTATGGCTACACCTTC
TRBV20-1,-,many,TRBJ2-7,CSARDPRQSIYEQYF,TGCAGTGCTAGAGATCCCAGACAGTCTATCTACGAGCAGTACTTC
TRBV30,-,many,TRBJ2-2,CAWSQLGADTGELFF,TGTGCCTGGAGTCAATTGGGGGCGGACACCGGGGAGCTGTTTTTT
TRBV6-4,-,-,TRBJ2-3,CASREVGGPTDTQYF,TGTGCCAGCAGAGAGGTGGGGGGTCCCACAGATACGCAGTATTTT
TRBV10-3,TRBD1,many,TRBJ2-4,CAIRDDRGIADIQYF,TGTGCCATCAGGGATGACAGGGGGATCGCGGACATTCAGTACTTC